The rows below give T cell receptor beta chains drawn from one sample of a study of cytomegalovirus exposure and HLA in healthy donors. Sequencing was performed with immunoSEQ multiplex PCR; in TCRdb, only in-frame clones are kept and a portion is missing. Of hundreds of thousands of clones in the sample, roughly 87% were seen once. The sequenced sample was PBMCs. The receptors originated from a man aged 18-30 years in good health and CMV-seropositive. Both conserved end residues are part of each CDR3. Each record gives: clone size, D gene, V gene, J gene, CDR3 length, CDR3 DNA, CDR3 protein. A D gene is named only where the DNA matches it firmly. Part of the rows lack a size; the others show once, few, many or a class for expanded clones.

NA	NA	TRBV11-2	TRBJ2-7	13	TGTGCCAGCAGCTTAGAGACAGGTTACGAGCAGTACTTC	CASSLETGYEQYF
NA	NA	TRBV7-6	TRBJ2-6	14	TGTGCCAGCAGCTTGATGGGGGGGGCCAACGTCCTGACTTTC	CASSLMGGANVLTF
NA	NA	TRBV2	TRBJ1-3	15	TGTGCCAGCACTGAAAGACAGTTCCCTGGAAACACCATATATTTT	CASTERQFPGNTIYF
once	NA	TRBV6-5	TRBJ2-7	14	TGTGCCAGCAGTCCTCTAGCGTACTCCTACGAGCAGTACTTC	CASSPLAYSYEQYF
NA	NA	TRBV5-6	TRBJ1-4	14	TGTGCCAGCAGCCAAGGGTTACAGGGTGAAAAACTGTTTTTT	CASSQGLQGEKLFF
NA	NA	TRBV11-1	TRBJ2-7	12	TGTGCCAGCAGCTTAAAGTCCTACGAGCAGTACTTC	CASSLKSYEQYF
NA	TRBD2	TRBV4-3	TRBJ2-2	17	TGCGCCAGCAGCCGAAACCCCCTAGCGGGTCTCACCGGGGAGCTGTTTTTT	CASSRNPLAGLTGELFF
NA	NA	TRBV5-8	TRBJ1-5	12	TGTGCCAGCAGCTTGCTGGGAGAGCCCCAGCATTTT	CASSLLGEPQHF
NA	TRBD2	TRBV30	TRBJ2-7	11	TGTGCCTGGAACCGGGGAGGGGAGCAGTACTTC	CAWNRGGEQYF
NA	TRBD1	TRBV7-9	TRBJ1-5	15	TGTGCCAGCAGCTCGGACAGGGAGGCCTTTTTGCCCCAGCATTTT	CASSSDREAFLPQHF
NA	NA	TRBV4-1	TRBJ1-1	15	TGCGCCAGCAGCCAAGATAACAGGAGGGACACTGAAGCTTTCTTT	CASSQDNRRDTEAFF
NA	TRBD2	TRBV6-1	TRBJ2-1	14	TGTGCCAGCAGTGATACTAGCGGGAGGGTTGAGCAGTTCTTC	CASSDTSGRVEQFF
NA	NA	TRBV5-6	TRBJ2-5	14	TGTGCCAGCAGCTTGGTAGGGCACCAAGAGACCCAGTACTTC	CASSLVGHQETQYF
NA	NA	TRBV6-5	TRBJ1-2	12	TGTGCCAGCAGTCCGAACCATGTGAACCACACCTTC	CASSPNHVNHTF
NA	NA	TRBV2	TRBJ1-5	14	TGTGCCAGCAGTGATCAGGGCGGAGGTCAGCCCCAGCATTTT	CASSDQGGGQPQHF
NA	TRBD1	TRBV25-1	TRBJ1-4	16	TGTGCCAGCAGTGGGCCGGGACAGTGGGGTAATGAAAAACTGTTTTTT	CASSGPGQWGNEKLFF
NA	TRBD1	TRBV28	TRBJ1-3	16	TGTGCCAGCAGCCCGTCGGGACAGATCTCTGGAAACACCATATATTTT	CASSPSGQISGNTIYF
NA	TRBD2	TRBV15	TRBJ2-7	15	TGTGCCACCAGCAGAGTGAGCGGGAGAATTTCCGAGCAGTACTTC	CATSRVSGRISEQYF
NA	TRBD1	TRBV27	TRBJ2-2	17	TGTGCCAGCAGTTACCGAGGGACAGGGCTAGCCACCGGGGAGCTGTTTTTT	CASSYRGTGLATGELFF
NA	TRBD1	TRBV27	TRBJ2-7	14	TGTGCCAGCAGTCTTACAGGGGTAGGCTACGAGCAGTACTTC	CASSLTGVGYEQYF
NA	TRBD2	TRBV5-1	TRBJ2-1	18	TGCGCCAGCAGCATAAAAGGGACTAGCGGGAATATGGGCAATGAGCAGTTCTTC	CASSIKGTSGNMGNEQFF
NA	NA	TRBV10-2	TRBJ2-7	12	TGCGCCAGCAGTGAGTCGACTCATGAGCAGTACTTC	CASSESTHEQYF
NA	TRBD2	TRBV27	TRBJ2-1	15	TGTGCCAGCAGTCCTCTTAGCGGGAGTTACAATGAGCAGTTCTTC	CASSPLSGSYNEQFF
few	NA	TRBV19	TRBJ2-7	15	TGTGCCAGTACCCCTAAGGCGGGGTATCCCTACGAGCAGTACTTC	CASTPKAGYPYEQYF
NA	NA	TRBV11-3	TRBJ2-7	13	TGTGCCAGCAGCTCGGATCTATCCTACGAGCAGTACTTC	CASSSDLSYEQYF
NA	TRBD1	TRBV11-2	TRBJ2-3	15	TGTGCCAGCAGCAACCGGGACAGCCATCCAGCAGGTCCGTATTTT	CASSNRDSHPAGPYF
NA	TRBD2	TRBV19	TRBJ2-5	15	TGTGCCAGTAGTATAGGACTAGCGAACCAAGAGACCCAGTACTTC	CASSIGLANQETQYF